This TCR beta chain was identified during a study of T-cell reconstitution after alpha-beta-depleted transplantation in children. Unique molecular identifiers were built into the TCRbeta library. TCRdb used MiXCR to reprocess the PCR reads, holding one entry per CDR3 protein. Of 150,000 to 250,000 distinct CDR3 sequences listed, 14% to 15% are singletons. Per germline, CDR1 SGHNT and CDR2 YYREEE (reference sequence). This CDR3 region has 13 residues. The V end lost 4 bases, the J end lost 6 bases, and 11 bases lay between the germline ends. This clonotype was counted ten times or more. The source material was PBMCs from the stem cell graft donor, sampled from the stem cell graft. This chain uses TRBV5-4 with TRBJ2-1; D unclear. This TCR was sampled from a human donor who donated a stem cell graft to a child with acute lymphoblastic leukemia. CDR3 in amino acids: CASSLRAANEQFF. The CDR3 coding sequence is TGTGCCAGCAGCCTAAGGGCAGCCAATGAGCAGTTCTTC.